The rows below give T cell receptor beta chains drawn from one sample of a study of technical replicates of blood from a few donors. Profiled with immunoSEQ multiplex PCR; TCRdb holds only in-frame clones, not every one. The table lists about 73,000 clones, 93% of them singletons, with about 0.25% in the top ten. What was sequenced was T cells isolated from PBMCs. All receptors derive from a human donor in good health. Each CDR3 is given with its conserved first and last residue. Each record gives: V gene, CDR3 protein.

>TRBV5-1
CASSLSSGSSYEQYF
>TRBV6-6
CATGGYSNQPQHF
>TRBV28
CASSAGQMNTEAFF
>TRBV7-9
CASSLGTGSLRGETQYF
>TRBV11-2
CASSLGRRTIPYEQYF
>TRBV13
CASSPMTGRTYEQYF
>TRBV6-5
CASSYQGQLTDTQYF
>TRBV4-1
CASSQAPGGVGNSPLHF
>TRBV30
CAWSAGLANYGYTF
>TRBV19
CASRTGDEAFF